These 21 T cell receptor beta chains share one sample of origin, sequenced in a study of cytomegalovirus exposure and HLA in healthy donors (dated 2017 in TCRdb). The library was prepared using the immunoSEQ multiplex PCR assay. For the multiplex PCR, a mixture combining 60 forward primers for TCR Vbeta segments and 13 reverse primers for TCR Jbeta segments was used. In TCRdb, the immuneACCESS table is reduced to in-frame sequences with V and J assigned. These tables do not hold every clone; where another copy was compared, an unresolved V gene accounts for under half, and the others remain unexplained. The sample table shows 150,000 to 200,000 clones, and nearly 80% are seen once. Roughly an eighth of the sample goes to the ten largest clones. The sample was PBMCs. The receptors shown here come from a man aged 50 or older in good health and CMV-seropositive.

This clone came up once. The CDR3 here is CASRPGVGNSPLHF. DNA of the CDR3: TGTGCCAGCCGACCGGGGGTAGGCAATTCACCCCTCCACTTT. This rearrangement joins TRBV2 to TRBJ1-6; a weak D match, TRBD1 (5 bases). CDR3 length: 14 residues. Germline CDR1 and CDR2: SNHLY and FYNNEI. Trimming left V 8 bases short and J 7 bases short, with 15 bases between.

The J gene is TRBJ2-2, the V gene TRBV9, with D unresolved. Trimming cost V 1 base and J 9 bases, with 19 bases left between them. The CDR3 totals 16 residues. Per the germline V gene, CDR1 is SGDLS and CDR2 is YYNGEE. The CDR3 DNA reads TGTGCCAGCAGCGTAACTTCGACTTTCCCCTCCAGGGAGCTGTTTTTT. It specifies CASSVTSTFPSRELFF.

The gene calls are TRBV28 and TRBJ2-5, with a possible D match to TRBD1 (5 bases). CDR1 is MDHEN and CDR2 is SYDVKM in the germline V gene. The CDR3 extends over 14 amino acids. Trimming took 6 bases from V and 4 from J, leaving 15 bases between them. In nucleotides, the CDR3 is TGTGCCAGCAGCCTTCAGGGTGGTCGAGAGACCCAGTACTTC. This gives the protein CASSLQGGRETQYF.

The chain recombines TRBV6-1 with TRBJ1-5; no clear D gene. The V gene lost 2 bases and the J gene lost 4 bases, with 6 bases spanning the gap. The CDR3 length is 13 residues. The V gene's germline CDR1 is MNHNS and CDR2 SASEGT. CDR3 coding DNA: TGTGCCAGCAGTGAACGGGAAAATCAGCCCCAGCATTTT. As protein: CASSERENQPQHF.

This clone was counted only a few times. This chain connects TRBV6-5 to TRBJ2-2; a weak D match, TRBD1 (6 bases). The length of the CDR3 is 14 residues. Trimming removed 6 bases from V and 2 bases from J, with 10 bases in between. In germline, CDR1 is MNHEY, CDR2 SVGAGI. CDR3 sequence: CASRWGHNTGELFF. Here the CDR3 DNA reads TGTGCCAGCAGGTGGGGACACAACACCGGGGAGCTGTTTTTT.

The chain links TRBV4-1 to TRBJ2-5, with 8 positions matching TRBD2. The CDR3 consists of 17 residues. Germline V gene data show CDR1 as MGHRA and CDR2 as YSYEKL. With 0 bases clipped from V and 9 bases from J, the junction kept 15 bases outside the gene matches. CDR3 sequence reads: CASSQDETAGVGRPQYF. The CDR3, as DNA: TGCGCCAGCAGCCAAGATGAAACAGCGGGGGTTGGGAGGCCCCAGTACTTC.

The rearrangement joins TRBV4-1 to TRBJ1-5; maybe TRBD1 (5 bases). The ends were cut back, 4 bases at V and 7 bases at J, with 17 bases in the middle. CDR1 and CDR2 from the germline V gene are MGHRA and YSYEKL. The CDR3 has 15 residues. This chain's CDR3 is CASSPQGSSDQPQHF. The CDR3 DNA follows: TGCGCCAGCAGCCCTCAGGGTAGTTCAGACCAGCCCCAGCATTTT.

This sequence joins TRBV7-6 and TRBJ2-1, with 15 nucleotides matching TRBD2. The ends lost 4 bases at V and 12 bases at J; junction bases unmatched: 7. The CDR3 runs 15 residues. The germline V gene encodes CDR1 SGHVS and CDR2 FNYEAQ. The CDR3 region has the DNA TGTGCCAGCAGCTCCAGGACTAGCGGGGGGGGGTTGCAGTTCTTC. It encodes CASSSRTSGGGLQFF.

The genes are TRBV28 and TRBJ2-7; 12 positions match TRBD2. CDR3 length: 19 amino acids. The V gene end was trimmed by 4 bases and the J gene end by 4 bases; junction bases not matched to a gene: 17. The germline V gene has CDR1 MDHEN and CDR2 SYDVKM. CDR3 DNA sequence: TGTGCCAGCAGTTCGCCGGGACTAGCGGGCCCGGCAGTGGGATACGAGCAGTACGTC. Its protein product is CASSSPGLAGPAVGYEQYV.

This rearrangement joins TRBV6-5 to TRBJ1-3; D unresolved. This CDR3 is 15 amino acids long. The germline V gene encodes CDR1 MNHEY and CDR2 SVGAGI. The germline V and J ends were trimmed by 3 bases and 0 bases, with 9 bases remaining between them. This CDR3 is CASSYGERSGNTIYF. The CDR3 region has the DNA TGTGCCAGCAGTTATGGAGAGCGCTCTGGAAACACCATATATTTT.

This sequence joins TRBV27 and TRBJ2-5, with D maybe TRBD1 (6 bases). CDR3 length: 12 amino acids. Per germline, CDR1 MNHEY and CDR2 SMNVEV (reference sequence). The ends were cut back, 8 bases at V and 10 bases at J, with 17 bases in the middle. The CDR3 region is CASSTRGGRQYF. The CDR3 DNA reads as TGTGCCAGCTCTACACGAGGGGGTCGCCAGTACTTC.

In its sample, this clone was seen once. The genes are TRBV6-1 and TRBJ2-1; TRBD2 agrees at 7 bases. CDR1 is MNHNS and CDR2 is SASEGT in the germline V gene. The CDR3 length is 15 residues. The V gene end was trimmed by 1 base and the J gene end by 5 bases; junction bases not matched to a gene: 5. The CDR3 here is CASSEVVLADNEQFF. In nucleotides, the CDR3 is TGTGCCAGCAGTGAAGTCGTCCTAGCGGACAATGAGCAGTTCTTC.

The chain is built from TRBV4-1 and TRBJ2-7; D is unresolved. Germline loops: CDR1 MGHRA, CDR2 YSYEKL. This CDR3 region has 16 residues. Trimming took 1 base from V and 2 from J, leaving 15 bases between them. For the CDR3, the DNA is TGCGCCAGCAGCCAAGTTCGCCAGAAAACCACCTACGAGCAGTACTTC. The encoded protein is CASSQVRQKTTYEQYF.

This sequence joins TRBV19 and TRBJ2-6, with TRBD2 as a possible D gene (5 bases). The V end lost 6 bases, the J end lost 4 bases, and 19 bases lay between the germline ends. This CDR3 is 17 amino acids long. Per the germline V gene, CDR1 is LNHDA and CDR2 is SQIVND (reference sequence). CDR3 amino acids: CASRPTGSSYGANVLTF. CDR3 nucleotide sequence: TGTGCCAGTAGGCCAACGGGATCCTCCTACGGGGCCAACGTCCTGACTTTC.

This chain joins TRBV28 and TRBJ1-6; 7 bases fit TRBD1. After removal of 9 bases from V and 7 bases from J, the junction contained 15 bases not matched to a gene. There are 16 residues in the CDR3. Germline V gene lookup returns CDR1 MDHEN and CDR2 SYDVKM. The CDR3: CASWGQRRSLNSPLHF. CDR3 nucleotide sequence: TGTGCCAGTTGGGGACAGAGGAGGTCACTAAATTCACCCCTCCACTTT. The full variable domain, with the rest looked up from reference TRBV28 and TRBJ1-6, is DVKVTQSSRYLVKRTGEKVFLECVQDMDHENMFWYRQDPGLGLRLIYFSYDVKMKEKGDIPEGYSVSREKKERFSLILESASTNQTSMYLCASWGQRRSLNSPLHFGNGTRLTVT.

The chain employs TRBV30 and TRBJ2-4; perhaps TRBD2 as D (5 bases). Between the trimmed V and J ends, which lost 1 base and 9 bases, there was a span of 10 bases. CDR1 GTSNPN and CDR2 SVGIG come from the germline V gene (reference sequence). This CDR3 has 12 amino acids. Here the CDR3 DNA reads TGTGCCTGGAGTGATCGGGGAACCATTCAGTACTTC. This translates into CAWSDRGTIQYF.

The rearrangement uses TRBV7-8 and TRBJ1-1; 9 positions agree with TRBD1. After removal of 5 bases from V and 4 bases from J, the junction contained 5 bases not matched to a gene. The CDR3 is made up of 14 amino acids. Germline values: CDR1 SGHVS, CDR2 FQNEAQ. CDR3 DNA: TGTGCCAGCAGCGCGACAGGGGGGGTCACTGAAGCTTTCTTT. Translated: CASSATGGVTEAFF.

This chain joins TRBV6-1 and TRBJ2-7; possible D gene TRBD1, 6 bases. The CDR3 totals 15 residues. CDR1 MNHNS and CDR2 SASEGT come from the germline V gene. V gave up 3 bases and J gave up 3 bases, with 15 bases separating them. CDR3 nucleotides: TGTGCCAGCAGTGATGGGGACACTTACCTCTACGAGCAGTACTTC. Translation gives CASSDGDTYLYEQYF.

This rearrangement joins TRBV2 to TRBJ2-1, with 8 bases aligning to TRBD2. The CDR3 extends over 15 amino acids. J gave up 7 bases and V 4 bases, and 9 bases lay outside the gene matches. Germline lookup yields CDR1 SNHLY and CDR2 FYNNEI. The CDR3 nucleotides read TGTGCCAGCAGTGCGTTGGCGGGGGGTGGGAATGAGCAGTTCTTC. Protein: CASSALAGGGNEQFF.

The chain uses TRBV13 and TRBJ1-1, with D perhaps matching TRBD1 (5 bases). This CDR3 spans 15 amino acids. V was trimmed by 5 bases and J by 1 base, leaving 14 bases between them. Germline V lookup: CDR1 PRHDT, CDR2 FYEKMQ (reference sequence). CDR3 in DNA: TGTGCCAGCAGCACCAAATGGGGGGAGAACACTGAAGCTTTCTTT. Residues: CASSTKWGENTEAFF.

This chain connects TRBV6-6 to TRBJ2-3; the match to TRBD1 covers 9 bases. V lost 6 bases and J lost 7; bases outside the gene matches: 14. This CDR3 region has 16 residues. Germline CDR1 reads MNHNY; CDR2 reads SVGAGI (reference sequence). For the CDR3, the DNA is TGTGCCAGCAGCTTGCAGGGTGGGACAGGGCGGAATACGCAGTATTTT. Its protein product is CASSLQGGTGRNTQYF.